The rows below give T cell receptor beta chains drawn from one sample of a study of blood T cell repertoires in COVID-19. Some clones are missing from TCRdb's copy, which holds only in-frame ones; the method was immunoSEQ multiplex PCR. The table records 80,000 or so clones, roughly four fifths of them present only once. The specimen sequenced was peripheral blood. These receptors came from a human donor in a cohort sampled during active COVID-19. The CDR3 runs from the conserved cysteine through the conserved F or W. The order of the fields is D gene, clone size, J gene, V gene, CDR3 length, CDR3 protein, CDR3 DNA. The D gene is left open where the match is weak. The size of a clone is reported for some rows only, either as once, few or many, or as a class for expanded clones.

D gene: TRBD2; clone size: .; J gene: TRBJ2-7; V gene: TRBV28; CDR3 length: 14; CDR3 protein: CASSGSGGPQEQYF; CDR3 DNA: TGTGCCAGCAGTGGTTCGGGGGGGCCGCAGGAGCAGTACTTC
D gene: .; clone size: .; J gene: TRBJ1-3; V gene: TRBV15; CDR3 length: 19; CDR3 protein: CATSRDIGARGQSGNTIYF; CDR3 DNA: TGTGCCACCAGCAGAGATATTGGGGCCCGAGGTCAATCTGGAAACACCATATATTTT
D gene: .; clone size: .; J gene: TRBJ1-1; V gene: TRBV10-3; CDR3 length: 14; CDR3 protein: CAISDYGRNTEAFF; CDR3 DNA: TGTGCCATCAGTGATTACGGGAGGAACACTGAAGCTTTCTTT
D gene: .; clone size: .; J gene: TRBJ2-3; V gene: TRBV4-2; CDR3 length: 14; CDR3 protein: CASSAGSVADTQYF; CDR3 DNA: TGTGCCAGCAGCGCGGGTAGCGTGGCAGATACGCAGTATTTT
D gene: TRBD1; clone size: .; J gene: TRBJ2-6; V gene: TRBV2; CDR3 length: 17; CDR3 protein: CASSYRTGGHGANVLTF; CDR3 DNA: TGTGCCAGCAGCTACAGGACAGGGGGCCATGGGGCCAACGTCCTGACTTTC
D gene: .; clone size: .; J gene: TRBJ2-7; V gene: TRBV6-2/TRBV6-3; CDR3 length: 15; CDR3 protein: CASSSPAGVRYEQYF; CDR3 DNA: TGTGCCAGCAGCTCCCCCGCAGGGGTTCGGTACGAGCAGTACTTC
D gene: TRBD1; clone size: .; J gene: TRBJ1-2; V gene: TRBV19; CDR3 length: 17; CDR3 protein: CASSVRAGGQLSYGYTF; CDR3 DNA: TGTGCCAGTAGTGTTCGGGCAGGGGGCCAACTTAGCTATGGCTACACCTTC
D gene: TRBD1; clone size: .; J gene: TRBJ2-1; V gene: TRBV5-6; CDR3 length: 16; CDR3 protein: CASSLLTGGSYNEQFF; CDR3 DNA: TGTGCCAGCAGCTTATTGACAGGGGGTTCCTACAATGAGCAGTTCTTC
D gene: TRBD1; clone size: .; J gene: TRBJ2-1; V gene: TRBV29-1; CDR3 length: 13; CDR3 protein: CSVETGRKNEQFF; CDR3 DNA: TGCAGCGTCGAGACAGGGAGAAAAAATGAGCAGTTCTTC
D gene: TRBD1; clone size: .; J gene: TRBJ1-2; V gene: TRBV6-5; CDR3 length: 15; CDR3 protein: CASSVRGAGGFGYTF; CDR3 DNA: TGTGCCAGCAGCGTTCGAGGGGCAGGGGGCTTCGGCTACACCTTC
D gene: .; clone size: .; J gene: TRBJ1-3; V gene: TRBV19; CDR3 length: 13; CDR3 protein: CASSISIRDTIYF; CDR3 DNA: TGTGCCAGTAGTATAAGTATCCGGGACACCATATATTTT
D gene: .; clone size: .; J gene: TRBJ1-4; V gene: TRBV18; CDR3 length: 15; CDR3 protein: CASSPTGGRNEKLFF; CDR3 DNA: TGTGCCAGCTCACCAACGGGGGGACGTAATGAAAAACTGTTTTTT
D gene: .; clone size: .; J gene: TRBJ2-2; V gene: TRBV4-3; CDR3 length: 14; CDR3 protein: CASSRTGIIGELFF; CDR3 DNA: TGCGCCAGCAGCCGAACAGGGATCATCGGGGAGCTGTTTTTT
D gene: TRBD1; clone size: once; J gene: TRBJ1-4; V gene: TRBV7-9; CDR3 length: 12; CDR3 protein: CACHRGTEKLFF; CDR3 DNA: TGTGCCTGTCACAGGGGAACCGAAAAACTGTTTTTT
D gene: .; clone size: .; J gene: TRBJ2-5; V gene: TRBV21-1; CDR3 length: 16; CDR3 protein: CASSPRRGFCGETQYF; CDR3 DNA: TGTGCCAGCAGCCCTCGGCGGGGGTTCTGTGGTGAGACCCAGTACTTC
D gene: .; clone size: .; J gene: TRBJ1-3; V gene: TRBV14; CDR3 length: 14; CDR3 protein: CASSLQGSGNTIYF; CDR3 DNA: TGTGCCAGCAGCCTGCAGGGGTCCGGAAACACCATATATTTT
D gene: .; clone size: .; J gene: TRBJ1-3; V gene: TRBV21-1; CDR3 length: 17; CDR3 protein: CASTRGQGVWAGNTIYF; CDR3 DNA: TGTGCCAGCACCCGGGGACAGGGTGTCTGGGCTGGAAACACCATATATTTT
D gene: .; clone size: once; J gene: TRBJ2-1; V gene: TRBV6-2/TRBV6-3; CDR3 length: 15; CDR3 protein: CASSPMGRTYNEQFF; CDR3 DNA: TGTGCCAGCAGCCCCATGGGCAGGACCTACAATGAGCAGTTCTTC
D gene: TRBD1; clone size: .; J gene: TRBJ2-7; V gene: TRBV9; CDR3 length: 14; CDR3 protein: CASSVEGTGHEQYF; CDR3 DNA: TGTGCCAGCAGCGTAGAGGGGACAGGGCACGAGCAGTACTTC
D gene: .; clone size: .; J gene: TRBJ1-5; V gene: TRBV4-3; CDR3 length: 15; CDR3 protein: CASSRIQGLNQPQHF; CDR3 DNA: TGCGCCAGCAGCCGCATACAGGGTTTAAATCAGCCCCAGCATTTT
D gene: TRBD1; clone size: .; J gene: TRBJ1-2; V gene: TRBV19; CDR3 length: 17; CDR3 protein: CASSILRGQGADYGYTF; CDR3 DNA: TGTGCCAGTAGTATTCTAAGGGGACAGGGGGCAGACTATGGCTACACCTTC
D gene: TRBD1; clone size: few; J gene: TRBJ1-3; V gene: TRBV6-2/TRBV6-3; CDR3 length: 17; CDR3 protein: CASSYSRGLPTGNTIYF; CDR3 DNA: TGTGCCAGCAGTTACTCGAGGGGGCTACCAACTGGAAACACCATATATTTT
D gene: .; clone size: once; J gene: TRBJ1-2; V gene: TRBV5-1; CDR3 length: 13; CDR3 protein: CASSPQGDYGYTF; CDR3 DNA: TGCGCCAGCAGCCCGCAGGGTGACTATGGCTACACCTTC
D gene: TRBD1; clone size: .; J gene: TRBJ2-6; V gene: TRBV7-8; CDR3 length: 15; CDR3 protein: CASSVDRAGANVLTF; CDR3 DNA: TGTGCCAGCAGCGTAGACAGGGCTGGGGCCAACGTCCTGACTTTC
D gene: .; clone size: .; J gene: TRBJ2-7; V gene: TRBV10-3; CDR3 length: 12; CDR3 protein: CAISSSRYEQYF; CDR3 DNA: TGTGCCATCAGTTCGTCCCGGTACGAGCAGTACTTC
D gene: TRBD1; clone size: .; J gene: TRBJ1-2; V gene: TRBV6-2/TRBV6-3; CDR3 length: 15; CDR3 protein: CASSRTGSPNYGYTF; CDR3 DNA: TGTGCCAGCAGCCGGACAGGTTCTCCGAACTATGGCTACACCTTC
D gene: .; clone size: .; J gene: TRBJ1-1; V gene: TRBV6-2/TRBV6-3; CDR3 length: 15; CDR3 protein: CASSYGDRSATEAFF; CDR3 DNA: TGTGCCAGCAGTTACGGCGACAGGTCGGCCACTGAAGCTTTCTTT
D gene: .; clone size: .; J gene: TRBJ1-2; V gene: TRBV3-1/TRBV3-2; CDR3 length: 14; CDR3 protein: CASSQVTGNYGYTF; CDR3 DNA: TGTGCCAGCAGCCAAGTTACAGGAAACTATGGCTACACCTTC
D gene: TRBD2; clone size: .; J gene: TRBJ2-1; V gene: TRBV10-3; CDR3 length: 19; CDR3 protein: CAISESGTSVLSSYNEQFF; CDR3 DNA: TGTGCCATCAGTGAGTCGGGGACTAGCGTCCTCAGCTCCTACAATGAGCAGTTCTTC
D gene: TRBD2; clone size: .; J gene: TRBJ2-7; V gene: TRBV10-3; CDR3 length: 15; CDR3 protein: CAISEPGGRSYEQYF; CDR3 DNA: TGTGCCATCAGTGAGCCGGGAGGCAGGTCCTACGAGCAGTACTTC
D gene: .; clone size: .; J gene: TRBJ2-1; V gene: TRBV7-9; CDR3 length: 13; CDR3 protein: CASSLAEGGEQFF; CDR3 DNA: TGTGCCAGCAGCTTAGCCGAGGGTGGTGAGCAGTTCTTC
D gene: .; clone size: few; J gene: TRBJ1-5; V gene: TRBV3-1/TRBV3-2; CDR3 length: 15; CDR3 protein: CASSQGPNSNQPQHF; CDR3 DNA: TGTGCCAGCAGCCAGGGGCCGAATAGCAATCAGCCCCAGCATTTT
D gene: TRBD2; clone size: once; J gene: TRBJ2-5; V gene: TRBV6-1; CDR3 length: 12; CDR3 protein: CASSEMGGSQYF; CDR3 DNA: TGTGCCAGCAGTGAGATGGGAGGGTCCCAGTACTTC
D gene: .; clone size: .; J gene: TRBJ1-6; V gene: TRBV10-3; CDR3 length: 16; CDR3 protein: CAISDEGAGRNSPLHF; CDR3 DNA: TGTGCCATCAGTGATGAGGGCGCGGGTCGTAATTCACCCCTCCACTTT
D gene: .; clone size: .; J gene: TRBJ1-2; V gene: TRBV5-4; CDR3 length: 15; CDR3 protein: CASSRGGALNYGYTF; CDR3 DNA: TGTGCCAGCAGCCGGGGGGGGGCCCTTAACTATGGCTACACCTTC
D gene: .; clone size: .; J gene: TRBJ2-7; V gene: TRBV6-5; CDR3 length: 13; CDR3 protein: CAADPTGTSEQYF; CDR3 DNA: TGTGCCGCAGATCCGACAGGCACAAGCGAGCAGTACTTC
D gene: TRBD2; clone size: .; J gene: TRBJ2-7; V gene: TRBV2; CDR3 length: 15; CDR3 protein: CASSAGGGLPYEQYF; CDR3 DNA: TGTGCCAGCAGTGCGGGCGGGGGGCTACCCTACGAGCAGTACTTC
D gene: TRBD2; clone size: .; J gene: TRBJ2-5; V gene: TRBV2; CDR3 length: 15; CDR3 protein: CASSDPREGRQTQYF; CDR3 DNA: TGTGCCAGCAGTGACCCGAGGGAGGGGCGACAGACCCAGTACTTC
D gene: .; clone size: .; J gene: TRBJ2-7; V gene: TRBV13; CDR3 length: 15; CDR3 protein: CASTRKRSEPYEQYF; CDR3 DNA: TGTGCCAGCACCCGAAAACGGTCGGAGCCCTACGAGCAGTACTTC
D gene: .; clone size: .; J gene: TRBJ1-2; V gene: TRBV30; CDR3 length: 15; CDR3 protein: CAWSPDSLANYGYTF; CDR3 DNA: TGTGCCTGGAGTCCGGACAGCTTAGCTAACTATGGCTACACCTTC
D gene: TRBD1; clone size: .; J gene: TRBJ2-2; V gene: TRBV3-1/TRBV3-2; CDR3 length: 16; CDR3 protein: CASSQRVRGQGGELFF; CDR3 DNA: TGTGCCAGCAGCCAAAGGGTCAGGGGGCAAGGCGGGGAGCTGTTTTTT
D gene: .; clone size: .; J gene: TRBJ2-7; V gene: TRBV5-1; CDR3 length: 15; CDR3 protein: CASSLVAVPSYEQYF; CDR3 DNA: TGCGCCAGCAGCTTGGTGGCAGTCCCTTCCTACGAGCAGTACTTC
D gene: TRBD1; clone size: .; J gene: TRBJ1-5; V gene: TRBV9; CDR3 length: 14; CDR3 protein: CASSLPQGAQPQHF; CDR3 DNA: TGTGCCAGCAGCCTTCCCCAGGGGGCTCAGCCCCAGCATTTT
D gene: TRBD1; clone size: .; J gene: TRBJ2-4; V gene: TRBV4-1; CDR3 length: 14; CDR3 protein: CASSQQGAGNIQYF; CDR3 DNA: TGCGCCAGCAGCCAACAGGGGGCGGGAAACATTCAGTACTTC
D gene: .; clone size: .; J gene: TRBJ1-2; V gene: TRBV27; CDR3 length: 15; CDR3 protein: CASSPPGRGPHGYTF; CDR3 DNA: TGTGCCAGCAGCCCCCCCGGGCGGGGTCCCCATGGCTACACCTTC
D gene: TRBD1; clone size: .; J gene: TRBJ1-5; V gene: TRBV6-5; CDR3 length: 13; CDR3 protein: CASRTGSNQPQHF; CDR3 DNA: TGTGCCAGCAGGACAGGGTCCAATCAGCCCCAGCATTTT